This T cell receptor beta chain appears in the sequencing data of a study of siplizumab effects on memory and regulatory T cells. General study findings and limits: Unstimulated subsets captured only a minor fraction of alloreactive clones. Siplizumab significantly decreased alloreactive sequences from unstimulated CD4+ memory cells.

Concerning this clone: Antigen unknown.

Method: immunoSEQ multiplex PCR; TCRdb's copy keeps in-frame clones and lacks some. The table includes about 110,000 clones, about 92% detected once. The sample consisted of Tregs sorted from blood. This clonotype was sampled from a human donor in good health.

The DNA for the CDR3 is TGTGCCAGCCGTGCAACGACCAGGGGTTCACCCCTCCACTTT. Translated: CASRATTRGSPLHF. The rearrangement links TRBV7-6 to TRBJ1-6, with D perhaps matching TRBD1 (6 bases). This CDR3 contains 14 residues. Germline CDR1 is SGHVS and CDR2 is FNYEAQ. The V end was cut by 8 bases, the J end by 9 bases, with 17 bases between. The entire variable domain, with the rest obtained from reference TRBV7-6 and TRBJ1-6, is as follows: GAGVSQSPRYKVTKRGQDVALRCDPISGHVSLYWYRQALGQGPEFLTYFNYEAQQDKSGLPNDRFSAERPEGSISTLTIQRTEQRDSAMYRCASRATTRGSPLHFGNGTRLTVT.